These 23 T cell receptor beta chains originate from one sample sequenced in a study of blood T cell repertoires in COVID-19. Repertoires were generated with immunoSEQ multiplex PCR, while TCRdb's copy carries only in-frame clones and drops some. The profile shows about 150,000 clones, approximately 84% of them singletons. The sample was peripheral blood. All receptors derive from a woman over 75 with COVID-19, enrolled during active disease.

The CDR3 sequence: CASRLKGASEKLFF. The CDR3 nucleotides are TGCGCCAGCAGATTAAAGGGGGCGAGTGAAAAACTGTTTTTT. The V gene is TRBV5-1, the J gene TRBJ1-4; the match to TRBD1 covers 7 bases. Germline CDR1 is SGHRS and CDR2 is YFSETQ. The trim removed 5 bases at V and 7 bases at J, leaving 8 bases unmatched. The CDR3 consists of 14 residues.

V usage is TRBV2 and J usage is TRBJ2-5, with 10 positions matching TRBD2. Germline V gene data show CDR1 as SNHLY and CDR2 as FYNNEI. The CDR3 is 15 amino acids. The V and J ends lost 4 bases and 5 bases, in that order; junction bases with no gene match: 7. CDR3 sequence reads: CASSVLAGAPETQYF. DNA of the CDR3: TGTGCCAGCAGTGTTCTAGCGGGAGCACCGGAGACCCAGTACTTC.

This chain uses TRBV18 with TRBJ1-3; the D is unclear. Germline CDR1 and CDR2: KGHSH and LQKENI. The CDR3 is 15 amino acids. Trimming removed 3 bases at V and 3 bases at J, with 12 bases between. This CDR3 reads CASSPLSPIGNTIYF. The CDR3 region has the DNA TGTGCCAGCTCACCGCTATCGCCCATTGGAAACACCATATATTTT.

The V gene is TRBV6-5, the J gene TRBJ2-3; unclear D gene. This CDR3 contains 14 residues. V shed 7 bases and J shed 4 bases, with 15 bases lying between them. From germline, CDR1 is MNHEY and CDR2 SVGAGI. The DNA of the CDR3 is TGTGCCAGCACAAGGAGTTCGGTTGCAGATACGCAGTATTTT. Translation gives CASTRSSVADTQYF.

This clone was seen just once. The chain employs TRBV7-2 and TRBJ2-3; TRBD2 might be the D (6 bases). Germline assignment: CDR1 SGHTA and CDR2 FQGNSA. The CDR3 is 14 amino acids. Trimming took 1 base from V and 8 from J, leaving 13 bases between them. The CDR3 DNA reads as TGTGCCAGCAGCTTAGTTTGGGGGGAGAGTACGCAGTATTTT. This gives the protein CASSLVWGESTQYF.

In DNA, the CDR3 is TGTGCCAGCAGCCCAGGGTGGAGCCAAGAGACCCAGTACTTC. It codes for CASSPGWSQETQYF. The chain is built from TRBV11-3 and TRBJ2-5; a weak D match, TRBD1 (5 bases). Trimming shortened V by 5 bases and J by 1 base, and 11 bases separated the two germline ends. The CDR3 is 14 residues long. Germline values: CDR1 SGHNT, CDR2 YENEEA.

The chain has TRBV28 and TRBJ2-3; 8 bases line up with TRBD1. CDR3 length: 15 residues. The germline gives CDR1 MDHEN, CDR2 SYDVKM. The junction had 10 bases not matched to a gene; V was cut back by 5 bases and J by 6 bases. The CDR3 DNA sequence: TGTGCCAGCAGTCCGCTTGGACAGGGTCGGGATACGCAGTATTTT. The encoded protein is CASSPLGQGRDTQYF.

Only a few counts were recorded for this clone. DNA of the CDR3: TGTGCCAGCAGCCTCCACACCAGCGGGTTCCCCTACGAGCAGTACTTC. The encoded protein is CASSLHTSGFPYEQYF. The chain carries TRBV7-9 and TRBJ2-7, with a possible D match to TRBD2 (6 bases). Trimming shortened V by 5 bases and J by 2 bases, and 19 bases separated the two germline ends. The germline gives CDR1 SEHNR, CDR2 FQNEAQ (reference sequence). The CDR3 runs 16 residues.

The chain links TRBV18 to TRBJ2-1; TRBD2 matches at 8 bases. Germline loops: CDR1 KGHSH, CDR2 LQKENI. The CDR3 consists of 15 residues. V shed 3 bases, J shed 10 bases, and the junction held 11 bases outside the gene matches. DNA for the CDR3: TGTGCCAGCTCACCCTCTGAAGCGGGGGTTGCCGAGCAGTTCTTC. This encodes CASSPSEAGVAEQFF.

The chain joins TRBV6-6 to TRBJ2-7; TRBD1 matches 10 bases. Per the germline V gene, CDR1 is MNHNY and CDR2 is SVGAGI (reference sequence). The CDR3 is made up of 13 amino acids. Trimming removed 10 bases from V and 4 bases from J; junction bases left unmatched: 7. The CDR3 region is CATHRDRGYEQYF. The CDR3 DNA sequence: TGTGCCACCCACCGGGACAGGGGATACGAGCAGTACTTC.

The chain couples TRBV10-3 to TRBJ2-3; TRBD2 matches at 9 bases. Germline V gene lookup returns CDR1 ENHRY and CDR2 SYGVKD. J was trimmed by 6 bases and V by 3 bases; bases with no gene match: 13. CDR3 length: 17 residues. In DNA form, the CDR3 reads TGTGCCATCAGTGAAAACACCCTAGCGGGAATACGGGATACGCAGTATTTT. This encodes CAISENTLAGIRDTQYF.

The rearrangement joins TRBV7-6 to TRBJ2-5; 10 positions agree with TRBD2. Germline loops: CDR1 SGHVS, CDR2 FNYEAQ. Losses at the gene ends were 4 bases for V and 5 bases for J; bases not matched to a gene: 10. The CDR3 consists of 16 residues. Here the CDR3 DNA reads TGTGCCAGCAGCTCAATAGCGGGGGGCCTGGGGGAGACCCAGTACTTC. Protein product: CASSSIAGGLGETQYF.

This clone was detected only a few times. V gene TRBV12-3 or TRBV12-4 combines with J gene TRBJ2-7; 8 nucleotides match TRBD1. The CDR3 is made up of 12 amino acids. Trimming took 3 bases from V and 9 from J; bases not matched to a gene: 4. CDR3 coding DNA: TGTGCCAGCAGTTTGGGACAGGCCGCGCAGTACTTC. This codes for CASSLGQAAQYF.

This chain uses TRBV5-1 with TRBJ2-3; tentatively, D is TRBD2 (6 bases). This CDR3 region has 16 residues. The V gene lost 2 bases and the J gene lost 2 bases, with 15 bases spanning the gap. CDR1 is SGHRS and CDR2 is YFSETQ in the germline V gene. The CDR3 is CASSLELASTTDTQYF. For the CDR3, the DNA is TGCGCCAGCAGCTTAGAACTAGCATCAACCACAGATACGCAGTATTTT.

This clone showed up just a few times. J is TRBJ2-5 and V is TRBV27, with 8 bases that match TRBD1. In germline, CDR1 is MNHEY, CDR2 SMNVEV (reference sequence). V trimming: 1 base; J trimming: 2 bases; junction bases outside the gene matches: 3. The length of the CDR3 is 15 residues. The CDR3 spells CASSLLGTGQETQYF. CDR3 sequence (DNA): TGTGCCAGCAGTTTATTGGGGACAGGTCAAGAGACCCAGTACTTC.

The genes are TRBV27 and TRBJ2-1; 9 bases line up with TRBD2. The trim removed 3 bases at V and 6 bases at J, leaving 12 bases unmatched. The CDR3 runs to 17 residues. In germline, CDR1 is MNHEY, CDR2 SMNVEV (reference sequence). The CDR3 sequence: CASSFLGLREGSNEQFF. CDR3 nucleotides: TGTGCCAGCAGTTTCTTAGGGCTGCGGGAGGGGTCCAATGAGCAGTTCTTC.

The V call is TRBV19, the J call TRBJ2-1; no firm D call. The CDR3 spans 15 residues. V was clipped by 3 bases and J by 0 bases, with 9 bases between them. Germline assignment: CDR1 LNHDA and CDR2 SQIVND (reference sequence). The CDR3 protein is CASSIDSSSYNEQFF. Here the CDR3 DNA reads TGTGCCAGTAGTATCGACTCGAGCTCCTACAATGAGCAGTTCTTC.

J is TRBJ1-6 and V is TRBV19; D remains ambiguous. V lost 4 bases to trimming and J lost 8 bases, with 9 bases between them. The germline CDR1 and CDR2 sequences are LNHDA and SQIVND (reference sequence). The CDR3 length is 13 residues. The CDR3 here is CASSKPGYSPLHF. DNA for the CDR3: TGTGCCAGTAGTAAACCGGGATATTCACCCCTCCACTTT.

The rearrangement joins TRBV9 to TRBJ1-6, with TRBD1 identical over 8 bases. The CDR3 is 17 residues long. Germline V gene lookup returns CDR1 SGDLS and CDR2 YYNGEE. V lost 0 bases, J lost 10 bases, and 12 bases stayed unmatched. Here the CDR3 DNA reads TGTGCCAGCAGCGTAGGATGGGGTGGGACAGGCTCCTCACCCCTCCACTTT. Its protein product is CASSVGWGGTGSSPLHF.

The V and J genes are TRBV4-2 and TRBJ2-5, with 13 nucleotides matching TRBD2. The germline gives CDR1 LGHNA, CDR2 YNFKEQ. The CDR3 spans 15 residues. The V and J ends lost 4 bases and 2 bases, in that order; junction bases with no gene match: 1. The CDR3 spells CASSLGLAGQETQYF. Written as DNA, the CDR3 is TGTGCCAGCAGCCTGGGACTAGCGGGGCAAGAGACCCAGTACTTC.

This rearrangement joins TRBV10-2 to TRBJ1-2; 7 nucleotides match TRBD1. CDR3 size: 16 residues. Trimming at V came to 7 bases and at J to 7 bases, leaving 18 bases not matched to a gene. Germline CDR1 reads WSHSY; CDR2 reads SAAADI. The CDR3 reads CASIGTLGQTDFGYTF. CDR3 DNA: TGCGCCAGCATCGGGACTCTGGGACAGACAGACTTTGGCTACACCTTC.

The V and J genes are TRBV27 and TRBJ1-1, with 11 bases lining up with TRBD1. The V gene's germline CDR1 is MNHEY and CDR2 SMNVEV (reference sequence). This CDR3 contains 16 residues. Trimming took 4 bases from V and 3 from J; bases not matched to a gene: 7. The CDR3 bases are TGTGCCAGCAGTTCCTGGACAGGGGGCCTTGACACTGAAGCTTTCTTT. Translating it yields CASSSWTGGLDTEAFF.

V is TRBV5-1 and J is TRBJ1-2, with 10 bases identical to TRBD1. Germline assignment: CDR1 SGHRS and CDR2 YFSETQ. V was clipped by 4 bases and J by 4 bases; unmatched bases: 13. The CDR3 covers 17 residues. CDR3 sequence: CASSALNRTGGGYGYTF. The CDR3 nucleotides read TGCGCCAGCAGCGCCTTAAACCGGACAGGGGGTGGCTATGGCTACACCTTC. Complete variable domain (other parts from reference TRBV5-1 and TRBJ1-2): KAGVTQTPRYLIKTRGQQVTLSCSPISGHRSVSWYQQTPGQGLQFLFEYFSETQRNKGNFPGRFSGRQFSNSRSEMNVSTLELGDSALYLCASSALNRTGGGYGYTFGSGTRLTVV.